The 22 T cell receptor beta chains in this list originate from one sample, sequenced in a study of blood T cell repertoires in COVID-19. This table comes from immunoSEQ multiplex PCR, and its TCRdb copy is limited to in-frame clones, with some not included. This sample yields under 150,000 clones, of which about nine tenths are seen a single time; 4.6% belongs to the top ten. Input material: peripheral blood. The receptors shown here come from a woman aged 50 to 65 with acute or convalescent COVID-19.

This clone turned up a few times. The chain recombines TRBV7-9 with TRBJ1-1, with TRBD1 as a possible D gene (6 bases). The CDR3 contains 14 residues. Germline CDR1 and CDR2: SEHNR and FQNEAQ (reference sequence). V dropped 0 bases and J dropped 7 bases, with 12 bases sitting between them. The CDR3 region is CASSLAGTPNEAFF. The CDR3 DNA sequence: TGTGCCAGCAGCTTAGCGGGGACACCGAATGAAGCTTTCTTT.

This clone has only one observation. The rearrangement joins TRBV7-2 to TRBJ2-7; TRBD2 agrees at 9 bases. Germline-derived CDR1 and CDR2 are SGHTA and FQGNSA. The CDR3 consists of 15 residues. With 0 bases clipped from V and 7 bases from J, the junction kept 7 bases outside the gene matches. The CDR3 sequence is CASSLASGSIGEQYF. Written as DNA, the CDR3 is TGTGCCAGCAGCTTAGCTAGCGGGAGTATTGGGGAGCAGTACTTC.

This sequence joins TRBV27 and TRBJ2-7; D perhaps matches TRBD1 (6 bases). This CDR3 has 16 amino acids. The ends were cut back, 8 bases at V and 0 bases at J, with 20 bases in the middle. In germline, CDR1 is MNHEY, CDR2 SMNVEV (reference sequence). CDR3 nucleotides: TGTGCCAGCGGACAAATCAGGGGTGGGAGCTCCTACGAGCAGTACTTC. Translated, it gives CASGQIRGGSSYEQYF.

The chain recombines TRBV29-1 with TRBJ2-1; D possibly corresponds to TRBD2 (5 bases). The V end lost 2 bases, the J end lost 4 bases, and 6 bases lay between the germline ends. This CDR3 has 12 residues. The V gene's germline CDR1 is SQVTM and CDR2 ANQGSEA. The CDR3 loop reads CSVERGYNEQFF. The CDR3 coding sequence is TGCAGCGTTGAACGGGGTTACAATGAGCAGTTCTTC.

The genes are TRBV18 and TRBJ2-3; 8 bases map to TRBD2. The CDR3 totals 16 residues. Germline-derived CDR1 and CDR2 are KGHSH and LQKENI. Unmatched junction bases numbered 5, after V lost 3 bases and J lost 0 bases. CDR3 sequence (DNA): TGTGCCAGCTCACCGCTCCGGGGGGGAAGCACAGATACGCAGTATTTT. Protein: CASSPLRGGSTDTQYF.

The gene calls are TRBV7-8 and TRBJ2-1; 10 bases align to TRBD2. J lost 7 bases, V lost 5 bases, and 8 bases had no gene match. The CDR3 runs 15 residues. Germline lookup yields CDR1 SGHVS and CDR2 FQNEAQ. In nucleotides, the CDR3 is TGTGCCAGCAGCACTAGCGGGGTAGGGTGGAATGAGCAGTTCTTC. It codes for CASSTSGVGWNEQFF.

The chain is built from TRBV2 and TRBJ1-4; the D gene is possibly TRBD1 (5 bases). Germline V CDR1 and CDR2: SNHLY, FYNNEI. The V end was cut by 7 bases, the J end by 0 bases, with 12 bases between. CDR3 length: 15 residues. For the CDR3, the DNA is TGTGCCAGCAAGCCAGACAGAACAACTAATGAAAAACTGTTTTTT. Translated, it gives CASKPDRTTNEKLFF.

This rearrangement joins TRBV28 to TRBJ2-3; D possibly corresponds to TRBD2 (6 bases). V was cut by 4 bases and J by 3 bases, with 20 bases left in between. This CDR3 region has 17 residues. Germline loops: CDR1 MDHEN, CDR2 SYDVKM. The chain's CDR3 is CASSSHPTSPETDTQYF. DNA for the CDR3: TGTGCCAGCAGTTCCCACCCTACTAGCCCTGAGACAGATACGCAGTATTTT. Drawing the rest from reference TRBV28 and TRBJ2-3, the complete variable domain is DVKVTQSSRYLVKRTGEKVFLECVQDMDHENMFWYRQDPGLGLRLIYFSYDVKMKEKGDIPEGYSVSREKKERFSLILESASTNQTSMYLCASSSHPTSPETDTQYFGPGTRLTVL.

In regard to this clone: Sequence at one end of the junction differs from germline and may be a read error. This chain connects TRBV10-3 to TRBJ2-1; a weak D match, TRBD1 (7 bases). The CDR3 is made up of 14 amino acids. CDR1 is ENHRY, CDR2 SYGVKD, per germline. The CDR3 region has the DNA TGTGCCGTCAGGGGGGAGGTTGACTACAATGAGCAGTTCTTC. Residues: CAVRGEVDYNEQFF.

This chain connects TRBV24-1 to TRBJ2-7, with 8 bases aligning to TRBD1. This CDR3 contains 15 residues. Germline V CDR1 and CDR2: KGHDR, SFDVKD. Trimming cost V 2 bases and J 3 bases; bases outside gene matches: 5. The DNA of the CDR3 is TGTGCCACCAGTGATTCACGAACAGGGGGCTACGAGCAGTACTTC. Translating it yields CATSDSRTGGYEQYF.

The CDR3 loop reads CASSFGPYNEQFF. For the CDR3, the DNA is TGTGCCAGCAGCTTTGGCCCGTATAATGAGCAGTTCTTC. The chain is built from TRBV7-3 and TRBJ2-1; D unclear. The germline V and J ends were trimmed by 3 bases and 7 bases, with 10 bases remaining between them. From germline, CDR1 is SGHTA and CDR2 FQGTGA. The CDR3 spans 13 residues.

The chain recombines TRBV28 with TRBJ2-3; D perhaps matches TRBD1 (6 bases). Trimming pared 6 bases from V and 5 bases from J, leaving 15 bases between. CDR1 and CDR2 (germline): MDHEN, SYDVKM. The CDR3 consists of 14 residues. Here the CDR3 DNA reads TGTGCCAGCAGCCCTCTGGACAGACGAGATACGCAGTATTTT. This codes for CASSPLDRRDTQYF. The full variable domain, its missing parts supplied by reference TRBV28 and TRBJ2-3, is DVKVTQSSRYLVKRTGEKVFLECVQDMDHENMFWYRQDPGLGLRLIYFSYDVKMKEKGDIPEGYSVSREKKERFSLILESASTNQTSMYLCASSPLDRRDTQYFGPGTRLTVL.

The CDR3 coding sequence is TGTGCCAGCTCACCACCGAACGGTCAAGAGACCCAGTACTTC. This sequence encodes CASSPPNGQETQYF. The rearrangement links TRBV18 to TRBJ2-5; D remains unclear. The CDR3 has 14 residues. Between the trimmed V and J ends, which lost 0 bases and 2 bases, there was a span of 7 bases. CDR1 is KGHSH, CDR2 LQKENI, per germline. Looking up the rest from reference TRBV18 and TRBJ2-5 gives the full variable domain: NAGVMQNPRHLVRRRGQEARLRCSPMKGHSHVYWYRQLPEEGLKFMVYLQKENIIDESGMPKERFSAEFPKEGPSILRIQQVVRGDSAAYFCASSPPNGQETQYFGPGTRLLVL.

This clone was seen a single time. The V call is TRBV30, the J call TRBJ1-1, with D unresolved. The CDR3 is made up of 13 amino acids. V was trimmed by 3 bases and J by 1 base, leaving 9 bases between them. Germline CDR1 reads GTSNPN; CDR2 reads SVGIG (reference sequence). As DNA, the CDR3 is TGTGCCTGGAGAAGCAGGAAGAACACTGAAGCTTTCTTT. It codes for CAWRSRKNTEAFF.

The chain couples TRBV5-6 to TRBJ1-1; D might be TRBD1 (6 bases). Germline V gene data show CDR1 as SGHDT and CDR2 as YYEEEE. The CDR3 consists of 14 residues. V lost 4 bases, J lost 8 bases, and 18 bases lay in between. CDR3 protein: CASSPRGGAFEAFF. CDR3 sequence (DNA): TGTGCCAGCAGCCCGAGAGGGGGGGCTTTCGAAGCTTTCTTT.

The chain combines TRBV10-2 with TRBJ1-5, with unresolved D. The CDR3 length is 14 residues. Germline V gene data show CDR1 as WSHSY and CDR2 as SAAADI. Trimming cost V 5 bases and J 0 bases, with 8 bases left between them. CDR3 DNA: TGCGCCAGCAGTCAGACTTATAGCAATCAGCCCCAGCATTTT. The encoded protein is CASSQTYSNQPQHF.

V gene TRBV19 combines with J gene TRBJ1-5; D is unclear. The CDR3 extends over 14 amino acids. The V and J ends lost 6 bases and 2 bases respectively, with 11 bases between them. Germline V gene lookup returns CDR1 LNHDA and CDR2 SQIVND (reference sequence). The CDR3 DNA follows: TGTGCCAGTAGCGACTCGGGTGGCAATCAGCCCCAGCATTTT. Its translation is CASSDSGGNQPQHF.

The chain recombines TRBV5-4 with TRBJ2-1, with 8 nucleotides matching TRBD2. Per the germline V gene, CDR1 is SGHNT and CDR2 is YYREEE (reference sequence). The CDR3 covers 15 residues. V shed 2 bases, J shed 4 bases, and the junction held 5 bases outside the gene matches. The CDR3 nucleotides read TGTGCCAGCAGCTTACAGGCTAGCGGGTACAATGAGCAGTTCTTC. The encoded protein is CASSLQASGYNEQFF.

This chain links TRBV19 with TRBJ1-1; TRBD1 aligns across 7 bases. The CDR3 is 12 residues long. V shed 9 bases and J 3 bases; nucleotides not matched to a gene: 4. Germline assignment: CDR1 LNHDA and CDR2 SQIVND (reference sequence). CDR3 region: CASRQGDTEAFF. CDR3 DNA sequence: TGTGCCAGCAGACAGGGCGACACTGAAGCTTTCTTT.

This sequence joins TRBV7-9 and TRBJ1-2, with TRBD1 matching 7 bases. The CDR3 extends over 15 amino acids. Germline CDR1 SEHNR, CDR2 FQNEAQ (reference sequence). The trim removed 2 bases at V and 2 bases at J, leaving 5 bases unmatched. As DNA, the CDR3 is TGTGCCAGCAGCTTACAGGGGGGCCCCAACTATGGCTACACCTTC. It specifies CASSLQGGPNYGYTF.

This chain uses TRBV19 with TRBJ1-5; 7 nucleotides match TRBD1. The length of the CDR3 is 14 residues. Germline CDR1 LNHDA, CDR2 SQIVND (reference sequence). V gave up 6 bases and J gave up 1 base; unmatched junction bases: 3. The DNA of the CDR3 is TGTGCCAGTAGCCCGACAGGGAGCAATCAGCCCCAGCATTTT. Protein sequence: CASSPTGSNQPQHF.

The J gene is TRBJ1-2, the V gene TRBV28, with 8 bases fitting TRBD1. The CDR3 length is 14 residues. The junction had 10 bases not matched to a gene; V was cut back by 8 bases and J by 5 bases. From germline, CDR1 is MDHEN and CDR2 SYDVKM. CDR3 nucleotides: TGTGCCAGCTCCCCCCTGGACAGGGCGTATGGCTACACCTTC. It translates to CASSPLDRAYGYTF.